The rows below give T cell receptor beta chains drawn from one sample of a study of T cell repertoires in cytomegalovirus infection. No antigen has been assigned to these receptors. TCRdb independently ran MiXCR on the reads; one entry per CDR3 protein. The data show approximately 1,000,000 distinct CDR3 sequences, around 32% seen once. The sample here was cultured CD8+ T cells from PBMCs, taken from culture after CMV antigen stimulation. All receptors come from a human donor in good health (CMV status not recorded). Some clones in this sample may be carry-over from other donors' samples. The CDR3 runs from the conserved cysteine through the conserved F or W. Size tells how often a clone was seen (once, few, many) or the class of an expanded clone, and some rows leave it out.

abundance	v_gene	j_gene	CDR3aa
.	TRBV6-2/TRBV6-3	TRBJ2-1	CASSYGMGYNEQFF
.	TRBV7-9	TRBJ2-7	CASSLSGQGRSYEQYF
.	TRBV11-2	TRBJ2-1	CASSLVEAPGLAIYNEQFF
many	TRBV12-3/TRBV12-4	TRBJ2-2	CASMLSGARGGELFF
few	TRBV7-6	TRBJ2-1	CASSLPLTSSYNEQFF
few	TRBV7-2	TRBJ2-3	CASSWTGTSTDTQYF
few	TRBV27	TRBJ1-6	CASSLSPLKAYNSPLHF
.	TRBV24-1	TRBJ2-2	CATSAPTGDTGELFF
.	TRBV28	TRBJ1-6	CASTGATYNSPLHF
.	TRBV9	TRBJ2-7	CASSVGGVSYEQYF
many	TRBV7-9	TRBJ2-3	CASSFPGGPRTDTQYF
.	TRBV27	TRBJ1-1	CASTPKGNTEAFF
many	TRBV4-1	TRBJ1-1	CASSQDSGNTEAFF
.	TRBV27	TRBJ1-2	CVSSPGTDPFYGYTF
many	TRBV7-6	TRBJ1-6	CASSPRDSGISPLHF
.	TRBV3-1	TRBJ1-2	CASSQDWGAWDGYTF
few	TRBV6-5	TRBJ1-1	CASSNTGQGAFF